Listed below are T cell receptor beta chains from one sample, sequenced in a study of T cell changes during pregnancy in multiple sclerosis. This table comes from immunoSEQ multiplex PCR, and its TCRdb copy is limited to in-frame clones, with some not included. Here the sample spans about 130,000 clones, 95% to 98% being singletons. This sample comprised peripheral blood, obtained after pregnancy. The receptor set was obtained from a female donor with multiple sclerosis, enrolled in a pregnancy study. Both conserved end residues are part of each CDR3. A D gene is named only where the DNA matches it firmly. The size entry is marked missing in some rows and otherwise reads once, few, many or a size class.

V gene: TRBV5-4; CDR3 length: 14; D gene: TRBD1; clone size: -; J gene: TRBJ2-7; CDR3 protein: CASSQGQSAYEQYF; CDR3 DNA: TGTGCCAGCAGCCAGGGACAGTCCGCCTACGAGCAGTACTTC
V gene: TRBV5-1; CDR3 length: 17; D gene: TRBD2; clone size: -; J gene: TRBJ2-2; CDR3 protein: CASSPGLAGVRTGELFF; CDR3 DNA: TGCGCCAGCAGCCCCGGACTAGCGGGAGTTCGGACCGGGGAGCTGTTTTTT
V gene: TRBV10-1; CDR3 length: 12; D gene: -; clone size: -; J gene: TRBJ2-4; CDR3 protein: CASTGAKNIQYF; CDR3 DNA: TGCGCCAGCACGGGAGCCAAAAACATTCAGTACTTC
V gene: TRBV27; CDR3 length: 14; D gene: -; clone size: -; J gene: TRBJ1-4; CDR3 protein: CASSADRHNEKLFF; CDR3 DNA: TGTGCCAGCTCCGCCGACAGGCATAATGAAAAACTGTTTTTT
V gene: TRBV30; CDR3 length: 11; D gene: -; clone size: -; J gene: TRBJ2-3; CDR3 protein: CAWSVLDTQYF; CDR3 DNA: TGTGCCTGGAGTGTACTAGATACGCAGTATTTT
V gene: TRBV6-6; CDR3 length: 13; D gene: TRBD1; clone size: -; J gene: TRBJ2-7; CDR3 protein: CASQGQGTYEQYF; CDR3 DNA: TGTGCCAGCCAAGGACAGGGGACCTACGAGCAGTACTTC
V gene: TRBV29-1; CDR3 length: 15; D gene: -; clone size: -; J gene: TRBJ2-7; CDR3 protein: CSVEDLDLGIYEQYF; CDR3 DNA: TGCAGCGTTGAAGACTTGGACCTCGGGATATACGAGCAGTACTTC
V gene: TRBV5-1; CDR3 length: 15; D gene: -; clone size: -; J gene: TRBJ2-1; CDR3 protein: CASTVDSTSYNEQFF; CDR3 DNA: TGCGCCAGCACCGTCGACTCCACCTCCTACAATGAGCAGTTCTTC
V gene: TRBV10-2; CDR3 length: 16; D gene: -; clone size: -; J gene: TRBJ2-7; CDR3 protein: CASSEGSGEGPYEQYF; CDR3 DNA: TGCGCCAGCAGTGAGGGCTCAGGGGAGGGCCCCTACGAGCAGTACTTC
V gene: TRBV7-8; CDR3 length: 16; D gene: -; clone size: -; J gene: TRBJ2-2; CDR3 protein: CASSILGGGRTGELFF; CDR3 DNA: TGTGCCAGCAGCATCCTCGGGGGTGGACGGACCGGGGAGCTGTTTTTT
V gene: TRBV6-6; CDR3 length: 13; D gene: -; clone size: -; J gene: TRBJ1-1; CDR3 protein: CASRFDSSTEAFF; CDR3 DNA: TGTGCCAGCAGGTTTGACAGTAGCACTGAAGCTTTCTTT
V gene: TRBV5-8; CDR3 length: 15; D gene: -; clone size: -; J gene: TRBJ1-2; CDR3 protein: CASSLVGFGAYGYTF; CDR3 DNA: TGTGCCAGCAGCTTGGTAGGGTTTGGGGCCTATGGCTACACCTTC
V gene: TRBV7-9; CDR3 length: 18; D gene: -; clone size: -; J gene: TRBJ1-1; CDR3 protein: CASSLLRGGHQLNTEAFF; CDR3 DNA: TGTGCCAGCAGCTTACTGCGGGGGGGACACCAATTGAACACTGAAGCTTTCTTT
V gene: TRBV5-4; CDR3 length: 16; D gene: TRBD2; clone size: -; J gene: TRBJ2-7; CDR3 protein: CASSSTSSGRAYEQYF; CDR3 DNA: TGTGCCAGCAGCTCTACCTCTAGCGGGAGGGCCTACGAGCAGTACTTC
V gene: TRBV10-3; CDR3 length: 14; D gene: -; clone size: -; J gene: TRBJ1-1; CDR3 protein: CAISDVFRGGEAFF; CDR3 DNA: TGTGCCATCAGTGATGTCTTCCGGGGGGGCGAAGCTTTCTTT
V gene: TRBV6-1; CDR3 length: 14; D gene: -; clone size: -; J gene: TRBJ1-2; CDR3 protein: CASSGGVAFYGYTF; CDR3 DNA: TGTGCCAGCAGTGGGGGGGTGGCCTTCTATGGCTACACCTTC
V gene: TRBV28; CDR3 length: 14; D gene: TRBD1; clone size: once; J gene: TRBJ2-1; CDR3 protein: CASRPGTGFYEQFF; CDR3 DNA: TGTGCCAGCAGGCCCGGGACAGGGTTTTATGAGCAGTTCTTC
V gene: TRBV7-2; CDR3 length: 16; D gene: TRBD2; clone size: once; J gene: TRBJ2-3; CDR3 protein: CASSFPLAGNTDTQYF; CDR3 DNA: TGTGCCAGCAGCTTCCCTCTAGCGGGCAACACAGATACGCAGTATTTT
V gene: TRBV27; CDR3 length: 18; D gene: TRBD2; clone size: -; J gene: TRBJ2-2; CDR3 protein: CASRPWGKRGRESGELFF; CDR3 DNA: TGTGCCAGCAGACCCTGGGGGAAGCGGGGGCGCGAATCCGGGGAGCTGTTTTTT
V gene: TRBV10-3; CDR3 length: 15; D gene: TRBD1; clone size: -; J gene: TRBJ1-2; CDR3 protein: CAISDPGQGKGGYTF; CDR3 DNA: TGTGCCATCAGTGACCCGGGACAGGGGAAGGGTGGCTACACCTTC
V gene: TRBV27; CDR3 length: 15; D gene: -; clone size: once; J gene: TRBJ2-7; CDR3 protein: CASSLSGRGLGEQYF; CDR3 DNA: TGTGCCAGCAGTTTATCTGGCAGGGGTCTCGGCGAGCAGTACTTC
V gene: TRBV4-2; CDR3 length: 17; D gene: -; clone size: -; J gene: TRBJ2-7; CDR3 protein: CASRLTHQRGIGYEQYF; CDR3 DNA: TGTGCCAGCAGATTGACCCACCAACGCGGGATTGGATACGAGCAGTACTTC
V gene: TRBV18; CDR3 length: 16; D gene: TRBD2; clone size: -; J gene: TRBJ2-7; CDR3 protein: CASSPGLAGTTYEQYF; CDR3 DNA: TGTGCCAGCTCACCGGGACTAGCGGGAACCACCTACGAGCAGTACTTC
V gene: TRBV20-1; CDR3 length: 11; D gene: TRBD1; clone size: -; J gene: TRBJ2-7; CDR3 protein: CSAGTGVEQYF; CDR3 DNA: TGCAGTGCTGGGACAGGAGTCGAGCAGTACTTC
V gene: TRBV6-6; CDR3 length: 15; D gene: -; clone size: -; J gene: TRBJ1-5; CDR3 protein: CASSYADLENQPQHF; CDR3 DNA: TGTGCCAGCAGTTACGCGGACTTGGAGAATCAGCCCCAGCATTTT
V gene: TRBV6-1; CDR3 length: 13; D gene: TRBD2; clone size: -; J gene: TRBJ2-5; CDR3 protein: CASTSGKGQTQYF; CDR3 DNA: TGTGCCAGCACTAGCGGGAAGGGGCAGACCCAGTACTTC
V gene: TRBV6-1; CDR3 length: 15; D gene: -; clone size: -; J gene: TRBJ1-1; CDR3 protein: CASSERSVGADEAFF; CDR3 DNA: TGTGCCAGCAGTGAACGATCTGTGGGGGCCGATGAAGCTTTCTTT
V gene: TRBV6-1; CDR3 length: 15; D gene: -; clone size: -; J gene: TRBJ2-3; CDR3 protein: CASSEAATGQNTQYF; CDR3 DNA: TGTGCCAGCAGTGAAGCCGCGACAGGACAAAATACGCAGTATTTT
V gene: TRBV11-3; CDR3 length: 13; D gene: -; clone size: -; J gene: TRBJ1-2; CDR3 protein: CASSLEGGYGYTF; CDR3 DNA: TGTGCCAGCAGCTTAGAGGGAGGATATGGCTACACCTTC
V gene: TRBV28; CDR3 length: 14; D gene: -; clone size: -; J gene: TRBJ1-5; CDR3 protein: CASSHDRGNQPQHF; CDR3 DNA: TGTGCCAGCAGCCATGACAGAGGCAATCAGCCCCAGCATTTT
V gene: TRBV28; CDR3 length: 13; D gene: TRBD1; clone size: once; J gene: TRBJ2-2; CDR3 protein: CAQGEPNTGELFF; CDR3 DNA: TGTGCCCAGGGGGAACCGAACACCGGGGAGCTGTTTTTT
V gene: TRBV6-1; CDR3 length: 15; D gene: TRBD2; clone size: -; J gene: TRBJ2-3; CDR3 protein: CASSGSGRRTDTQYF; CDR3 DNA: TGTGCCAGCAGTGGCAGCGGGAGAAGGACAGATACGCAGTATTTT
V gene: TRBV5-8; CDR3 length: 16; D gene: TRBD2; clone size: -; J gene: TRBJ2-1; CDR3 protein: CASSLGTSGGYNEQFF; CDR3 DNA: TGTGCCAGCAGCTTGGGTACTAGCGGGGGTTACAATGAGCAGTTCTTC
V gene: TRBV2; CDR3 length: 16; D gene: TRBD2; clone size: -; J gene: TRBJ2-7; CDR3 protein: CASKTRLSGPGYEQYF; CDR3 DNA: TGTGCCAGCAAGACAAGACTTAGCGGGCCGGGGTACGAGCAGTACTTC
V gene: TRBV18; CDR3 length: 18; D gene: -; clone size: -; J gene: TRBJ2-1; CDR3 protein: CASSHQSGVGLSNNEQFF; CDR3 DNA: TGTGCCAGCTCACATCAATCAGGGGTCGGCCTATCCAACAATGAGCAGTTCTTC
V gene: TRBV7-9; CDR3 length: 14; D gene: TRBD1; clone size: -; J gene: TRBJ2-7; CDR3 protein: CASSLGQGAGEQYF; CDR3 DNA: TGTGCCAGCAGCTTAGGGCAGGGGGCAGGAGAGCAGTACTTC
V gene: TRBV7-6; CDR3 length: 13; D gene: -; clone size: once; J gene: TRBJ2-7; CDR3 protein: CASSLYRGGEQYF; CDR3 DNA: TGTGCCAGCAGCTTATACAGGGGAGGCGAGCAGTACTTC
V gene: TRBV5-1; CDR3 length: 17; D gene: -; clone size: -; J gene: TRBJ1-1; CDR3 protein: CASSLWRGPLVNTEAFF; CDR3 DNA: TGCGCCAGCAGCCTCTGGAGAGGCCCTTTGGTGAACACTGAAGCTTTCTTT
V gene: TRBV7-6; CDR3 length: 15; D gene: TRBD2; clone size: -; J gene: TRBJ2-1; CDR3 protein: CASSVSGSSYNEQFF; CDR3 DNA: TGTGCCAGCAGCGTAAGCGGGAGCTCCTACAATGAGCAGTTCTTC
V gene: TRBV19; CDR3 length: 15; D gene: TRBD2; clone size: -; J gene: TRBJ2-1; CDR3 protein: CASREAGGPFNEQFF; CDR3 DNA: TGTGCCAGTAGAGAAGCGGGAGGGCCCTTCAATGAGCAGTTCTTC